Sequencing of this T cell receptor beta chain was carried out in a study of blood T cell repertoires in COVID-19 (dated by TCRdb to between 2020 and 2021). Broadly, across the study: Samples from collaborators originated in the United States, Italy and Spain and spanned both the acute and convalescent phases of COVID-19. The prospective study material was composed of cDNA or gDNA derived from T cells, B-cell-depleted T cells, or PBMCs. The dataset comprised deeply sampled blood TCRbeta repertoires from subjects exposed to, actively infected with, or recovered from COVID-19. A freely available public database, intended as a resource for researchers studying the immune response to SARS-CoV-2, is where the repertoires were released. Samples came from the ongoing ImmuneRACE study (first 160 participants) plus 1,254 subjects from 6 global collaborators. The sample metadata nearly always contained a de-identified subject ID, COVID-19 status, age in years and sex. Where available, HLA class I and class II types were taken from metadata supplied by the sample provider and were not determined by assay-based typing. Broader findings and caveats from the paper: How much clinical and demographic metadata was included differed by source and by participant, and the metadata was provided uncurated.

The collaborating institutions used their own protocols to collect whole blood in K2EDTA tubes. For TCRbeta analysis, collaborators shipped samples in one of three forms: frozen whole blood, isolated PBMCs, or DNA extracted from either of those sample types. Comment on this clone: This clone's antigen is unknown. Base quality data are lacking; no much larger clone is found one base away.

The cysteine opens and the phenylalanine closes a CDR3 of 15 amino acids. Left in the record is the CDR3 DNA by itself, 45 bases read in frame from the first base. Looking up the germline V gene yields CDR1 MNHEY and CDR2 SVGAGI. After removal of 0 bases from V and 6 bases from J, the junction retains 8 bases not matched to a gene. TCRbeta CDR3 regions were amplified from genomic DNA by means of the immunoSEQ Assay, a bias-controlled multiplex PCR. The authors processed their data as follows. The number of nucleated cells in each sample was estimated by amplification of reference gene primers within the assay. Sequence reads were collapsed and filtered to measure the absolute abundance of every unique TCRbeta CDR3 rearrangement. For each sample, productive Simpson clonality was calculated as the square root of Simpson's diversity index across productive rearrangements. Entries here come from immuneACCESS through TCRdb and include only in-frame sequences with V and J called. Some clones fail to appear in such tables; in the studies checked, an unresolved V gene covers under half of the shortfall, and the cause of the remainder is unknown. V and J calls and clone size are as listed in that table; D and trimming were resolved from the DNA. A total of about 70,000 clones appear in this sample, about 88% of them only once. In total, the top ten clones hold 3.5% to 5% of the sample.

This clonotype was sampled from a man aged 65-85 years with active COVID-19. Material for sequencing was peripheral blood. The chain couples TRBV6-5 to TRBJ2-7; TRBD1 fits 7 bases in the junction. The sequence in DNA is TGTGCCAGCAGTTACTCGACGGGACCAGGGGGCGAGCAGTACTTC. It encodes CASSYSTGPGGEQYF.